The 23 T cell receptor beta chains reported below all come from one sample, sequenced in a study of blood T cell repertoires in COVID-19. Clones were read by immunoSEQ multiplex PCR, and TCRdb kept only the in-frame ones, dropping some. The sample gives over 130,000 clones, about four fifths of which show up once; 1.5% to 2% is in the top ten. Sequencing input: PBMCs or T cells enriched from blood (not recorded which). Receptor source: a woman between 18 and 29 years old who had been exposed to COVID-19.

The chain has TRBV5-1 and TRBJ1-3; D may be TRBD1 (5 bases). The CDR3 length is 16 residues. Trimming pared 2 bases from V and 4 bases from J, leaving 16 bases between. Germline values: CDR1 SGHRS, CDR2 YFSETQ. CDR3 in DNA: TGCGCCAGCAGCTTTTCAGGGTTTGATAGGGGAAACACCATATATTTT. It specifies CASSFSGFDRGNTIYF.

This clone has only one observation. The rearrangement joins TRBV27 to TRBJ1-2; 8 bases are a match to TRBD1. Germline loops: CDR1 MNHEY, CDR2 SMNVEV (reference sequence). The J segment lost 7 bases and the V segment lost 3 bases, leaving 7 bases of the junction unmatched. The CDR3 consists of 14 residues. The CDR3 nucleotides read TGTGCCAGCAGTTTGACAGGGGTATCAGGTGGCTACACCTTC. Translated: CASSLTGVSGGYTF.

CDR3 in amino acids: CASSLGLTGGGYGYTF. The CDR3 bases are TGCGCCAGCAGCTTGGGACTGACAGGGGGTGGCTATGGCTACACCTTC. The V call is TRBV5-1, the J call TRBJ1-2; 9 positions match TRBD1. Trimming cost V 0 bases and J 4 bases; bases outside gene matches: 7. The germline V gene encodes CDR1 SGHRS and CDR2 YFSETQ. CDR3 length: 16 residues.

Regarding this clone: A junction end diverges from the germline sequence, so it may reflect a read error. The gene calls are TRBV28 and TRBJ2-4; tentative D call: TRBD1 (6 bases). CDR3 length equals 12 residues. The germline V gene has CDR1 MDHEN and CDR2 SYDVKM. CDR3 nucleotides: TGTGCCAGCAGTTCTCAAAGGGACACGGTCTTCTTC. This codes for CASSSQRDTVFF. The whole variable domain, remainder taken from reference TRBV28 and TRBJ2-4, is DVKVTQSSRYLVKRTGEKVFLECVQDMDHENMFWYRQDPGLGLRLIYFSYDVKMKEKGDIPEGYSVSREKKERFSLILESASTNQTSMYLCASSSQRDTVFFGAGTRLSVL.

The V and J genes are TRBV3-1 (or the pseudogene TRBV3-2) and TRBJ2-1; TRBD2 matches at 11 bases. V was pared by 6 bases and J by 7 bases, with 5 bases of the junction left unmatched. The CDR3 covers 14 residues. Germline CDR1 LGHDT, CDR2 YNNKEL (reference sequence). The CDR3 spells CASRKLAGENEQFF. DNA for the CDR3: TGTGCCAGCAGGAAACTAGCGGGAGAAAATGAGCAGTTCTTC.

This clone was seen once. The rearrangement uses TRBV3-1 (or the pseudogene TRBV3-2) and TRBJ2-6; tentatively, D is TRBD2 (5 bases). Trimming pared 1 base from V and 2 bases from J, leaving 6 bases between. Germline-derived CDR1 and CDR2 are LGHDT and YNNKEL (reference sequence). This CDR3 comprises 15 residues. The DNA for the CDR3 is TGTGCCAGCAGCCAAGGGCGGGCTGGGGCCAACGTCCTGACTTTC. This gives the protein CASSQGRAGANVLTF.

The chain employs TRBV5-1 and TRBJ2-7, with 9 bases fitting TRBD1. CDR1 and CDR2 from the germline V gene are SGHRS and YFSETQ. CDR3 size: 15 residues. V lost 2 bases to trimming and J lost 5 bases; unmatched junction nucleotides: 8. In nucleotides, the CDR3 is TGCGCCAGCAGCTTACTATCCGACAGGGGGGACGAGCAGTACTTC. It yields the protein CASSLLSDRGDEQYF.

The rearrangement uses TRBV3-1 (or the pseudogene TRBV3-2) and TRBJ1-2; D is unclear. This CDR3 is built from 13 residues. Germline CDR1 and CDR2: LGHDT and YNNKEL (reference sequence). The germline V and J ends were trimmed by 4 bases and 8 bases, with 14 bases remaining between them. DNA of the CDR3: TGTGCCAGCAGCCCAGGCGACCGGTTCGGCTACACCTTC. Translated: CASSPGDRFGYTF.

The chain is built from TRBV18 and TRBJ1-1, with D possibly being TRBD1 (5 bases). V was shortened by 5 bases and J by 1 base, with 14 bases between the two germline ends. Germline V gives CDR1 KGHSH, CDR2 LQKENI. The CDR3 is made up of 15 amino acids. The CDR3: CASSFGGVSNTEAFF. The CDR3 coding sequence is TGTGCCAGCTCATTTGGGGGGGTCTCGAACACTGAAGCTTTCTTT.

CDR3 nucleotides: TGTGCCAGCAACTTACAAGCGGGAGGATGGAATGAGCAGTTCTTC. Protein sequence: CASNLQAGGWNEQFF. The chain employs TRBV27 and TRBJ2-1, with 9 bases identical to TRBD2. The CDR3 loop spans 15 amino acids. Per germline, CDR1 MNHEY and CDR2 SMNVEV (reference sequence). Trimming at V came to 7 bases and at J to 7 bases, leaving 11 bases not matched to a gene.

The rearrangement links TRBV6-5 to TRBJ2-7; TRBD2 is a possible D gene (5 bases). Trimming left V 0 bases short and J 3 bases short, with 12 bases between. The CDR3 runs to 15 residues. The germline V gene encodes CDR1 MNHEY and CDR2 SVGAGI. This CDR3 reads CASSYSRQDFYEQYF. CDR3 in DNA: TGTGCCAGCAGTTACTCGAGGCAGGACTTCTACGAGCAGTACTTC.

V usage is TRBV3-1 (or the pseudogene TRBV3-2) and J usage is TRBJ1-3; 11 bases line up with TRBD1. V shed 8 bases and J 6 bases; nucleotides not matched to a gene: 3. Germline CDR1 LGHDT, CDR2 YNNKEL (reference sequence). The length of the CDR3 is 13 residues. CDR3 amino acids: CASGQGAENTIYF. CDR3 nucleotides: TGTGCCAGCGGACAGGGGGCAGAAAACACCATATATTTT.

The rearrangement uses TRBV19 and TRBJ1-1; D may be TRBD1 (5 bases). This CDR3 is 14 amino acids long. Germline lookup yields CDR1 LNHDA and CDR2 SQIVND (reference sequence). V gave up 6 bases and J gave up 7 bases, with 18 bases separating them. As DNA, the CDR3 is TGTGCCAGTAGCTCGTCGGGACTTACTAATGAAGCTTTCTTT. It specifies CASSSSGLTNEAFF.

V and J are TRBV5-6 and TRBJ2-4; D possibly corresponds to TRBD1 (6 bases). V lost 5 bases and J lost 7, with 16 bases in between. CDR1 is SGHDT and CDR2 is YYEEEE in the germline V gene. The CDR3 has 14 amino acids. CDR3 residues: CASSSRGRWNIQYF. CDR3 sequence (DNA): TGTGCCAGCAGTTCTAGGGGGAGATGGAACATTCAGTACTTC.

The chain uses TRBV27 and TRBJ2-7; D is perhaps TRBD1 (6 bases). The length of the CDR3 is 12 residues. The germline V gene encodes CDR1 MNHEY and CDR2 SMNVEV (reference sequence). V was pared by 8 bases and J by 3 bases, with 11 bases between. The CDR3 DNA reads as TGTGCCAGCGGGAGACAGGACTACGAGCAGTACTTC. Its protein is CASGRQDYEQYF.

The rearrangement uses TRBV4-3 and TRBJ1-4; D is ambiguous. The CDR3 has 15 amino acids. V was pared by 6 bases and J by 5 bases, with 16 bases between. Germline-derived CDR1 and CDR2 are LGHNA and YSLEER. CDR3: CASSLAREENEKLFF. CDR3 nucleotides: TGCGCCAGCAGTTTAGCGAGGGAGGAAAATGAAAAACTGTTTTTT.

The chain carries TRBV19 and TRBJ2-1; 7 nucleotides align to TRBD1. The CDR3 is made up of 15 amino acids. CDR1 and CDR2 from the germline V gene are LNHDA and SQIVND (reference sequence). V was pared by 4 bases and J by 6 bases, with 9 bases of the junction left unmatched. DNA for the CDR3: TGTGCCAGTAGTACGGGACAGTTACTTGTCAATGAGCAGTTCTTC. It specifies CASSTGQLLVNEQFF.

The CDR3 protein is CASSQGTSGTYEQYF. CDR3 bases: TGCGCCAGCAGCCAAGGGACTAGCGGAACCTACGAGCAGTACTTC. The V call is TRBV4-1, the J call TRBJ2-7, with 10 nucleotides matching TRBD2. V trimming: 1 base; J trimming: 2 bases; junction bases outside the gene matches: 2. This CDR3 is built from 15 residues. CDR1 and CDR2 (germline): MGHRA, YSYEKL.

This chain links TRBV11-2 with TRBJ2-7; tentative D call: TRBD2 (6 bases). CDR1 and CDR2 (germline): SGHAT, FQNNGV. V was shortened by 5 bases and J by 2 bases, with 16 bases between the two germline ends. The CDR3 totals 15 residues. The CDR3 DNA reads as TGTGCCAGCAGCCAACTAGCTACTATCCCCTACGAGCAGTACTTC. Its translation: CASSQLATIPYEQYF.

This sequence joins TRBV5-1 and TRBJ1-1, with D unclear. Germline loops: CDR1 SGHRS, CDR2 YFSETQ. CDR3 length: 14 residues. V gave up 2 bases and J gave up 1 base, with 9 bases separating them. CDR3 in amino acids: CASSFGTANTEAFF. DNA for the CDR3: TGCGCCAGCAGCTTTGGTACAGCGAACACTGAAGCTTTCTTT.

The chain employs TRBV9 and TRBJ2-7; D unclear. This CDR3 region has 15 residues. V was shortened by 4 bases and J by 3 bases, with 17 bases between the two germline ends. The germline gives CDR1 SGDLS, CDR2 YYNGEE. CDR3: CASSLKSNGFYEQYF. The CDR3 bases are TGTGCCAGCAGCCTCAAGAGCAACGGTTTCTACGAGCAGTACTTC.

CDR3 protein: CASSPENSAGVKGEQYF. For the CDR3, the DNA is TGTGCCAGCTCACCGGAGAATAGCGCGGGAGTAAAGGGCGAGCAGTACTTC. The rearrangement links TRBV18 to TRBJ2-7; TRBD2 matches 7 bases. This CDR3 contains 17 residues. Germline assignment: CDR1 KGHSH and CDR2 LQKENI. V lost 3 bases and J lost 6; bases outside the gene matches: 17.

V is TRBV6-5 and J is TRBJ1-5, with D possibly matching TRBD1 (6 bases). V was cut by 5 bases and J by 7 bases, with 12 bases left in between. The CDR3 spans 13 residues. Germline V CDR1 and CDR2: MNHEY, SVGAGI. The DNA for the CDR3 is TGTGCCAGCAGTCGCACAGGGATGCAGCCCCAGCATTTT. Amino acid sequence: CASSRTGMQPQHF.